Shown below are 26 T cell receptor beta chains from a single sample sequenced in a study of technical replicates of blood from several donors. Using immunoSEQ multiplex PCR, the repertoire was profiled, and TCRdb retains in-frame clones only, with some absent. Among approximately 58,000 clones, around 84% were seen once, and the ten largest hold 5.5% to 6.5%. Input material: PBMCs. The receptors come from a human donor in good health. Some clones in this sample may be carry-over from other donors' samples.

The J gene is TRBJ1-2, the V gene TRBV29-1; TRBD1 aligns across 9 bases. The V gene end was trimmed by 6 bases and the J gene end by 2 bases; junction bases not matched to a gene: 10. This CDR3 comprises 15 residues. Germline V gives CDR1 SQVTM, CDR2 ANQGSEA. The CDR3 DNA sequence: TGCAGCGTCGTGAGATACAGGGGGCTCAACTATGGCTACACCTTC. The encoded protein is CSVVRYRGLNYGYTF.

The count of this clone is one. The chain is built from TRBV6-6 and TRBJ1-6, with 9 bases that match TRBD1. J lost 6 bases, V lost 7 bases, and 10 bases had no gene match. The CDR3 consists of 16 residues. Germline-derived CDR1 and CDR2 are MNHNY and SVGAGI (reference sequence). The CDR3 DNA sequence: TGTGCCAGCATCATACAGGGGGCGCCTTTTAATTCACCCCTCCACTTT. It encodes CASIIQGAPFNSPLHF.

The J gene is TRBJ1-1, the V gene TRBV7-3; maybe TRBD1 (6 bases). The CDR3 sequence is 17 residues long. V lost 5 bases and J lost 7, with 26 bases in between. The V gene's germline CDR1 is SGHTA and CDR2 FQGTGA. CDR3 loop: CASSVKPGHLLGGEAFF. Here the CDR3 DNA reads TGTGCCAGCAGCGTAAAACCGGGACACCTCCTAGGAGGTGAAGCTTTCTTT.

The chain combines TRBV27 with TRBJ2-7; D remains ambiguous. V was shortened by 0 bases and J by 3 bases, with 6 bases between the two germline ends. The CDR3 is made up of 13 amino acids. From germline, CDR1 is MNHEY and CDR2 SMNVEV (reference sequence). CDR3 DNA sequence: TGTGCCAGCAGTTTATCGGGCAGCTACGAGCAGTACTTC. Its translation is CASSLSGSYEQYF.

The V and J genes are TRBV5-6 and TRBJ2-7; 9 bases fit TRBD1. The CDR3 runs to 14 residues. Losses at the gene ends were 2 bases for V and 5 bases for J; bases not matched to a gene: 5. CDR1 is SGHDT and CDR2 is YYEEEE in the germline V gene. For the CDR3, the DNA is TGTGCCAGCAGCTTAAGGACAGGGGTCAACGAGCAGTACTTC. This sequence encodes CASSLRTGVNEQYF.

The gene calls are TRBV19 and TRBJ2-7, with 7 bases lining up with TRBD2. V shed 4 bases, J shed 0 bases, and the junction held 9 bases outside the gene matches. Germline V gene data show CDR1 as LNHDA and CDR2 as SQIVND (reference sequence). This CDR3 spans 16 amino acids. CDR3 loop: CASSTGGTGASYEQYF. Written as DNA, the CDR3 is TGTGCCAGTAGTACGGGGGGAACAGGCGCCTCCTACGAGCAGTACTTC.

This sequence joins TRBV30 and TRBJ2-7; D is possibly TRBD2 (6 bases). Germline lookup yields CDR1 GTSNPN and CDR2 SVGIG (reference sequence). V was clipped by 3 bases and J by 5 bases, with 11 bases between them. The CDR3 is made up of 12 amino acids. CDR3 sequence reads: CAWREGLDEQYF. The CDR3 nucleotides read TGTGCCTGGAGGGAGGGACTCGACGAGCAGTACTTC.

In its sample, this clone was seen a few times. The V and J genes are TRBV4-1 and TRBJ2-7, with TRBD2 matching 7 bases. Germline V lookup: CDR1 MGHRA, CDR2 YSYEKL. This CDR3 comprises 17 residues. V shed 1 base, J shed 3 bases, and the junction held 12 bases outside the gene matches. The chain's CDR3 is CASSQGIVWRGNYEQYF. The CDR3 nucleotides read TGCGCCAGCAGCCAAGGGATCGTATGGCGGGGGAACTACGAGCAGTACTTC.

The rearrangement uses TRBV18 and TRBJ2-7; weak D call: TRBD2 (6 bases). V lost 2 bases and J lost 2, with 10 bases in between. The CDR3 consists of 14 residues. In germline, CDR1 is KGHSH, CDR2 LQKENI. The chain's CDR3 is CASSPAGRPYEQYF. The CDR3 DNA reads TGTGCCAGCTCACCAGCGGGACGGCCCTACGAGCAGTACTTC.

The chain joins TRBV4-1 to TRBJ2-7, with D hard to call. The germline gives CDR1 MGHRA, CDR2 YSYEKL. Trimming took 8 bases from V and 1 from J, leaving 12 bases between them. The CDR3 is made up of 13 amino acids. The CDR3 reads CASGTTVSYEQYF. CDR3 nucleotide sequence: TGCGCCAGCGGAACAACAGTTTCCTACGAGCAGTACTTC.

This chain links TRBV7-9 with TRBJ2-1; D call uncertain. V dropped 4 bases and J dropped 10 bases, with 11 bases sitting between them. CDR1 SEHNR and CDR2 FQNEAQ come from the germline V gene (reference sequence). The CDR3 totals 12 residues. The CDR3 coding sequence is TGTGCCAGCAGCTACCAAGCTCGCGAGCAGTTCTTC. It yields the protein CASSYQAREQFF. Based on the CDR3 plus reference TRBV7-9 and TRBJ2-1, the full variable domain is DTGVSQNPRHKITKRGQNVTFRCDPISEHNRLYWYRQTLGQGPEFLTYFQNEAQLEKSRLLSDRFSAERPKGSFSTLEIQRTEQGDSAMYLCASSYQAREQFFGPGTRLTVL.

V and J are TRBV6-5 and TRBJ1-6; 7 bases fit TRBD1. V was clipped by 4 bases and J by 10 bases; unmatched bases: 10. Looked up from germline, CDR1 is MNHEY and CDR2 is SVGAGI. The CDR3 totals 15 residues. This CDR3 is CASSSKQGSSSPLHF. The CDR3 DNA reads TGTGCCAGCAGTTCTAAACAGGGGTCCAGCTCACCCCTCCACTTT.

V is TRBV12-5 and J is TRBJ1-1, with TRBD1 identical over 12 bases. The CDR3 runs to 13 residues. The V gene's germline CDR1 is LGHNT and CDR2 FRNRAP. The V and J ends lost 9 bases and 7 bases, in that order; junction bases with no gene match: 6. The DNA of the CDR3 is TGTGCTAGCCGGGACAGGGGGCAAGTTGAAGCTTTCTTT. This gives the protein CASRDRGQVEAFF.

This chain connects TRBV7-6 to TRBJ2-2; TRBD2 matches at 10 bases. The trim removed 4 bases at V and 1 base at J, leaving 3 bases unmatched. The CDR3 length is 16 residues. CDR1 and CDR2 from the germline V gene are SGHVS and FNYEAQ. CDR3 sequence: CASSSVAGGNTGELFF. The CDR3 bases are TGTGCCAGCAGCTCCGTAGCGGGAGGGAACACCGGGGAGCTGTTTTTT.

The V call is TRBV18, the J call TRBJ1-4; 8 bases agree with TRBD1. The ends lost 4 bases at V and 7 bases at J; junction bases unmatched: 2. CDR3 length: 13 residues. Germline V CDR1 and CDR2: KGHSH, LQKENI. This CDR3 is CASSRGQVEKLFF. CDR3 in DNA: TGTGCCAGCTCACGGGGACAGGTTGAAAAACTGTTTTTT.

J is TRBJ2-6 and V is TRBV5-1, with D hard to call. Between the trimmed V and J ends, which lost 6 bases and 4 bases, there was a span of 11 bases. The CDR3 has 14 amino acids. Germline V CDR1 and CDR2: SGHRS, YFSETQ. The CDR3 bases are TGCGCCAGCATCAATACTGAGGGGGCCAACGTCCTGACTTTC. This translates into CASINTEGANVLTF.

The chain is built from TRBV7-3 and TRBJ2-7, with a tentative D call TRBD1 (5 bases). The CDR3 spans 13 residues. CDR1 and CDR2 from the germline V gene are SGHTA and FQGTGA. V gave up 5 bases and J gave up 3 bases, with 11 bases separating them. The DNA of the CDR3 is TGTGCCAGCAGCCTGACAGCCAACTACGAGCAGTACTTC. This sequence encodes CASSLTANYEQYF.

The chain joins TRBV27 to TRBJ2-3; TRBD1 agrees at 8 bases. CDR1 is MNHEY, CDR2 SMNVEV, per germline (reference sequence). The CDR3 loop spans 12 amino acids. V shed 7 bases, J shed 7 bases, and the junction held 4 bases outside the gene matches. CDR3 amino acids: CASTDRVNTQYF. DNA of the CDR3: TGTGCCAGCACGGACAGGGTCAATACGCAGTATTTT.

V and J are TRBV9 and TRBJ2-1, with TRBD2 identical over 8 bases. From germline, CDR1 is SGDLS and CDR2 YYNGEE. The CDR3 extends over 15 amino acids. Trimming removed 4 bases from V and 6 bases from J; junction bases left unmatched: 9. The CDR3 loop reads CASSPHSGNGNEQFF. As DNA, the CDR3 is TGTGCCAGCAGCCCACATAGCGGGAACGGCAATGAGCAGTTCTTC. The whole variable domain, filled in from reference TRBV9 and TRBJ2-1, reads DSGVTQTPKHLITATGQRVTLRCSPRSGDLSVYWYQQSLDQGLQFLIQYYNGEERAKGNILERFSAQQFPDLHSELNLSSLELGDSALYFCASSPHSGNGNEQFFGPGTRLTVL.

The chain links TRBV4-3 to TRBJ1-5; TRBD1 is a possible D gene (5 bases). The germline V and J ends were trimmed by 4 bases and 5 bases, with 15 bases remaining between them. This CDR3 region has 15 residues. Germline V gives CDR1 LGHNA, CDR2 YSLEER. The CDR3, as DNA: TGCGCCAGCAGCCCCAGTACAGGCGCTCATCAGCCCCAGCATTTT. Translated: CASSPSTGAHQPQHF.

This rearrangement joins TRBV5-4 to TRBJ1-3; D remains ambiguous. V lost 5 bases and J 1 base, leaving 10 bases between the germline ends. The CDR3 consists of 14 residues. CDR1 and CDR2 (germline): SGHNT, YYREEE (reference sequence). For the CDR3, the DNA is TGTGCCAGCAGTAAGGAGCCGTCTGGAAACACCATATATTTT. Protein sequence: CASSKEPSGNTIYF. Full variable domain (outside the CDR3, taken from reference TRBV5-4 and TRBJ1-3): ETGVTQSPTHLIKTRGQQVTLRCSSQSGHNTVSWYQQALGQGPQFIFQYYREEENGRGNFPPRFSGLQFPNYSSELNVNALELDDSALYLCASSKEPSGNTIYFGEGSWLTVV.

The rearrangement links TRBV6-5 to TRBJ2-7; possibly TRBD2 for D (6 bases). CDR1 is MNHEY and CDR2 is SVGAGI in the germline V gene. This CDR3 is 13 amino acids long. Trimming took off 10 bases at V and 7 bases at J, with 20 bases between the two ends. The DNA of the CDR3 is TGTGCCACCTCTCCGGTGGGTAGCGGTGAGCAGTACTTC. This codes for CATSPVGSGEQYF.

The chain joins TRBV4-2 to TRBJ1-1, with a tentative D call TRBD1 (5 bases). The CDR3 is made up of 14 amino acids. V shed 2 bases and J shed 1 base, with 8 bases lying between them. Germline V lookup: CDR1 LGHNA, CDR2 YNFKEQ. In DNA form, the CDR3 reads TGTGCCAGCAGCCAACAGGGTGGGAACACTGAAGCTTTCTTT. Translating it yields CASSQQGGNTEAFF.

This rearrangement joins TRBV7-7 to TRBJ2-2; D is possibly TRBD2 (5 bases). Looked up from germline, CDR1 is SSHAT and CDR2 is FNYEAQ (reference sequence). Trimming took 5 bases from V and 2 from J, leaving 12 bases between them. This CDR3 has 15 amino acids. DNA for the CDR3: TGTGCCAGCAGCCCCCGGACGGGAAACACCGGGGAGCTGTTTTTT. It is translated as CASSPRTGNTGELFF.

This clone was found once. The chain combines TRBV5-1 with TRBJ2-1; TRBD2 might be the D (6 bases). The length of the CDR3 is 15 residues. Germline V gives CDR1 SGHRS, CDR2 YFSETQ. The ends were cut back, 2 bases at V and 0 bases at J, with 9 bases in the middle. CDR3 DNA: TGCGCCAGCAGCTTAAGGACTATCTCCTACAATGAGCAGTTCTTC. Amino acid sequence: CASSLRTISYNEQFF.

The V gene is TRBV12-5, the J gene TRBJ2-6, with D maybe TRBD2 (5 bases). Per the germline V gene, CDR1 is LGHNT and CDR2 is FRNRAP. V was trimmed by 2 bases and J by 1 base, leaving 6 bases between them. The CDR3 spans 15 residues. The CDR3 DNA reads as TGTGCTAGTGGTTTGCGAGGGTCTGGGGCCAACGTCCTGACTTTC. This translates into CASGLRGSGANVLTF. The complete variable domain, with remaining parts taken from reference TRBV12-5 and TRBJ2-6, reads DARVTQTPRHKVTEMGQEVTMRCQPILGHNTVFWYRQTMMQGLELLAYFRNRAPLDDSGMPKDRFSAEMPDATLATLKIQPSEPRDSAVYFCASGLRGSGANVLTFGAGSRLTVL.